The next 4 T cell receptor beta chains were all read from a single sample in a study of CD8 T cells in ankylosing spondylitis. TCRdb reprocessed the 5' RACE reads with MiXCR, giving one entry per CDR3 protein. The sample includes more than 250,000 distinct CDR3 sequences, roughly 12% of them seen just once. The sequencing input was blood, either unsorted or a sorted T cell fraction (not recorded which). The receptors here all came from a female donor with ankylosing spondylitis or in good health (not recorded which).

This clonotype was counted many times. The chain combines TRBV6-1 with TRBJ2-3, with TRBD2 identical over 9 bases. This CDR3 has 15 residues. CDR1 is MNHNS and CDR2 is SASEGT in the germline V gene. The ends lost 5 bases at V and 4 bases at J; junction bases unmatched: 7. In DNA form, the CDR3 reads TGTGCCAGCAGTCCCTTGGCGGGAGGGCCAGATACGCAGTATTTT. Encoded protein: CASSPLAGGPDTQYF.

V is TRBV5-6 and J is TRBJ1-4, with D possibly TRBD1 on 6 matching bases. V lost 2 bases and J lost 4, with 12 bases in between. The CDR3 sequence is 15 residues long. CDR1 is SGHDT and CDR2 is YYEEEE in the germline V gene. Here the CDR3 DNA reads TGTGCCAGCAGCTTATACAGGGAATATAATGAAAAACTGTTTTTT. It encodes CASSLYREYNEKLFF.

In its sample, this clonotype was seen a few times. CDR3 DNA: TGTGCCAGCAGCCGCGGTGGGACTAGCGGGGGCCGGTCCTACAATGAGCAGTTCTTC. Translated, it gives CASSRGGTSGGRSYNEQFF. The chain employs TRBV4-2 and TRBJ2-1; TRBD2 matches 14 bases. With 4 bases clipped from V and 1 base from J, the junction kept 9 bases outside the gene matches. The CDR3 runs to 19 residues. Germline V gene data show CDR1 as LGHNA and CDR2 as YNFKEQ.

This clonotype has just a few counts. CDR3: CASSQESGGVQETQYF. The CDR3 bases are TGCGCCAGCAGCCAAGAGAGCGGGGGGGTTCAAGAGACCCAGTACTTC. The chain recombines TRBV4-1 with TRBJ2-5; TRBD2 matches 10 bases. The germline CDR1 and CDR2 sequences are MGHRA and YSYEKL. The CDR3 has 16 residues. The J segment lost 2 bases and the V segment lost 0 bases, leaving 3 bases of the junction unmatched.